A selection of T cell receptor beta chains follows, all from one sample in a study of spatial heterogeneity in lung cancer. TCRdb analysed the 5' RACE reads with MiXCR anew, one entry per CDR3 protein. The sample lists a few thousand distinct CDR3 sequences, around 16% occurring once. Sample: normal lung tissue next to the tumor, taken at surgery. The receptors come from a male donor with early-stage non-small cell lung cancer. Both conserved end residues are part of each CDR3. A D gene is named only where the DNA matches it firmly. Where a row states a size, it is once, few, many or the class of an expanded clone; other rows omit it.

len: 11; d_gene: .; abundance: .; v_gene: TRBV20-1; j_gene: TRBJ2-7; CDR3aa: CSAPEGREQYF; CDR3nt: TGCAGTGCTCCGGAGGGACGCGAGCAGTACTTC
len: 17; d_gene: .; abundance: medium-sized; v_gene: TRBV7-9; j_gene: TRBJ1-4; CDR3aa: CASSLALSTATNEKLFF; CDR3nt: TGTGCCAGCAGCTTAGCCCTGTCTACTGCAACTAATGAAAAACTGTTTTTT
len: 15; d_gene: .; abundance: medium-sized; v_gene: TRBV7-2; j_gene: TRBJ2-3; CDR3aa: CASQTPTEGTDTQYF; CDR3nt: TGTGCCTCTCAGACCCCCACAGAGGGCACAGATACGCAGTATTTT
len: 14; d_gene: TRBD1; abundance: medium-sized; v_gene: TRBV4-2; j_gene: TRBJ1-2; CDR3aa: CASSQDGTVYGYTF; CDR3nt: TGTGCCAGCAGCCAAGATGGGACAGTCTATGGCTACACCTTC
len: 15; d_gene: .; abundance: medium-sized; v_gene: TRBV20-1; j_gene: TRBJ1-5; CDR3aa: CSASTSGSWSQPQHF; CDR3nt: TGCAGTGCTAGTACGTCGGGGTCGTGGAGTCAGCCCCAGCATTTT
len: 13; d_gene: .; abundance: medium-sized; v_gene: TRBV10-3; j_gene: TRBJ1-1; CDR3aa: CAIRGMLGTEAFF; CDR3nt: TGTGCCATCAGAGGGATGCTCGGGACTGAAGCTTTCTTT
len: 12; d_gene: .; abundance: .; v_gene: TRBV3-1; j_gene: TRBJ2-7; CDR3aa: CASSPSFYEQYF; CDR3nt: TGTGCCAGCAGCCCCTCCTTTTACGAGCAGTACTTC
len: 15; d_gene: .; abundance: many; v_gene: TRBV6-1; j_gene: TRBJ1-5; CDR3aa: CASRVSGDSNQPQHF; CDR3nt: TGTGCCAGCAGGGTTAGTGGGGATAGCAATCAGCCCCAGCATTTT
len: 14; d_gene: .; abundance: .; v_gene: TRBV2; j_gene: TRBJ2-2; CDR3aa: CASIDPTNTGELFF; CDR3nt: TGTGCCAGCATCGACCCGACGAACACCGGGGAGCTGTTTTTT
len: 14; d_gene: .; abundance: medium-sized; v_gene: TRBV5-6; j_gene: TRBJ2-3; CDR3aa: CASSLDRSTDTQYF; CDR3nt: TGTGCCAGCAGCTTGGACAGGAGCACAGATACGCAGTATTTT
len: 15; d_gene: .; abundance: medium-sized; v_gene: TRBV18; j_gene: TRBJ2-3; CDR3aa: CASSPPRPEGDTQYF; CDR3nt: TGTGCCAGCTCACCACCCCGTCCGGAGGGAGATACGCAGTATTTT
len: 13; d_gene: TRBD2; abundance: many; v_gene: TRBV7-2; j_gene: TRBJ2-3; CDR3aa: CASSRGLVDTQYF; CDR3nt: TGTGCCAGCAGCCGGGGACTAGTGGATACGCAGTATTTT
len: 13; d_gene: .; abundance: .; v_gene: TRBV7-2; j_gene: TRBJ2-3; CDR3aa: CASSLFRADTQYF; CDR3nt: TGTGCCAGCAGCTTATTTAGAGCAGATACGCAGTATTTT
len: 14; d_gene: TRBD2; abundance: few; v_gene: TRBV6-5; j_gene: TRBJ2-7; CDR3aa: CASSLAGGTIEQYF; CDR3nt: TGTGCCAGCAGTTTAGCGGGGGGCACGATCGAGCAGTACTTC
len: 17; d_gene: TRBD1; abundance: .; v_gene: TRBV12-3/TRBV12-4; j_gene: TRBJ2-7; CDR3aa: CASSADRRTSTSYEQYF; CDR3nt: TGTGCCAGCAGCGCGGACAGGCGAACGTCGACCTCCTACGAGCAGTACTTC
len: 13; d_gene: TRBD1; abundance: .; v_gene: TRBV3-1; j_gene: TRBJ1-1; CDR3aa: CASSQTGYTEAFF; CDR3nt: TGTGCCAGCAGCCAGACAGGGTACACTGAAGCTTTCTTT
len: 14; d_gene: .; abundance: medium-sized; v_gene: TRBV7-8; j_gene: TRBJ2-3; CDR3aa: CASSLEGFTDTQYF; CDR3nt: TGTGCCAGCAGCTTAGAAGGGTTCACAGATACGCAGTATTTT
len: 14; d_gene: .; abundance: medium-sized; v_gene: TRBV2; j_gene: TRBJ2-2; CDR3aa: CASSEGPNTGELFF; CDR3nt: TGTGCCAGCAGTGAGGGCCCGAACACCGGGGAGCTGTTTTTT
len: 14; d_gene: .; abundance: medium-sized; v_gene: TRBV6-1; j_gene: TRBJ1-6; CDR3aa: CASSEVTEESPLHF; CDR3nt: TGTGCCAGCAGTGAAGTTACAGAGGAGTCACCCCTCCACTTT
len: 15; d_gene: .; abundance: medium-sized; v_gene: TRBV5-6; j_gene: TRBJ2-1; CDR3aa: CASSLEVDSYNEQFF; CDR3nt: TGTGCCAGCAGCTTGGAAGTAGACTCCTACAATGAGCAGTTCTTC
len: 14; d_gene: .; abundance: .; v_gene: TRBV24-1; j_gene: TRBJ2-2; CDR3aa: CATSETLVGGELFF; CDR3nt: TGTGCCACCAGTGAGACGTTGGTGGGCGGGGAGCTGTTTTTT
len: 15; d_gene: .; abundance: medium-sized; v_gene: TRBV28; j_gene: TRBJ1-5; CDR3aa: CASSTQTGGGQPQHF; CDR3nt: TGTGCCAGCAGTACCCAGACGGGAGGAGGGCAGCCCCAGCATTTT
len: 17; d_gene: TRBD1; abundance: medium-sized; v_gene: TRBV2; j_gene: TRBJ2-7; CDR3aa: CASSEARTGPSSYEQYF; CDR3nt: TGTGCCAGCAGTGAAGCGCGGACAGGGCCCAGCTCCTACGAGCAGTACTTC
len: 18; d_gene: TRBD1; abundance: many; v_gene: TRBV28; j_gene: TRBJ2-6; CDR3aa: CASSSARTGDSGANVLTF; CDR3nt: TGTGCCAGCAGTAGTGCCCGGACAGGGGATTCTGGGGCCAACGTCCTGACTTTC
len: 16; d_gene: TRBD2; abundance: large; v_gene: TRBV12-3/TRBV12-4; j_gene: TRBJ2-1; CDR3aa: CASRRVEREGYNEQFF; CDR3nt: TGTGCCAGCAGAAGGGTGGAGCGGGAGGGCTACAATGAGCAGTTCTTC
len: 14; d_gene: TRBD2; abundance: few; v_gene: TRBV5-1; j_gene: TRBJ2-1; CDR3aa: CPSRTGLALNEQFF; CDR3nt: TGCCCCAGCAGAACGGGACTAGCACTCAATGAGCAGTTCTTC
len: 15; d_gene: .; abundance: many; v_gene: TRBV6-5; j_gene: TRBJ2-5; CDR3aa: CASSGIAGFQETQYF; CDR3nt: TGTGCCAGCAGTGGCATCGCGGGATTTCAAGAGACCCAGTACTTC
len: 15; d_gene: .; abundance: medium-sized; v_gene: TRBV23-1; j_gene: TRBJ2-7; CDR3aa: CASGPYGQGPYEQYF; CDR3nt: TGCGCCAGCGGACCCTATGGGCAGGGGCCCTACGAGCAGTACTTC